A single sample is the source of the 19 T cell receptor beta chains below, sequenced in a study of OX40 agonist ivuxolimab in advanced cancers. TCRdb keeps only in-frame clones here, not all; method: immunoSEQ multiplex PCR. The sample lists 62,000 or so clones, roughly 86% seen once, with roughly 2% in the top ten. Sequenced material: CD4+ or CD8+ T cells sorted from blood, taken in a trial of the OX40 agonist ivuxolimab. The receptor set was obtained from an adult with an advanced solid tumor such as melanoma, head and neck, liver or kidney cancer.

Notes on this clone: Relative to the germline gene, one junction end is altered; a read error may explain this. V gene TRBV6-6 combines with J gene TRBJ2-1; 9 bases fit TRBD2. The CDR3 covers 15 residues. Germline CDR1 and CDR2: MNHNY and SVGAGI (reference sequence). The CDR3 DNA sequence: TGTGCCGGCAGTTACCGTGGTAGCGGGGGTAATGAGCAGTTCTTC. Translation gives CAGSYRGSGGNEQFF.

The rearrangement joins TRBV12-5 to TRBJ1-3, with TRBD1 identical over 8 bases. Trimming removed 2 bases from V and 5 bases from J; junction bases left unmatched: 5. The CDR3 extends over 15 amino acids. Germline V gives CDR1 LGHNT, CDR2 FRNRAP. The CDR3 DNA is TGTGCTAGTGGTTTGACAGGGGGTCGGAGAAACACCATATATTTT. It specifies CASGLTGGRRNTIYF.

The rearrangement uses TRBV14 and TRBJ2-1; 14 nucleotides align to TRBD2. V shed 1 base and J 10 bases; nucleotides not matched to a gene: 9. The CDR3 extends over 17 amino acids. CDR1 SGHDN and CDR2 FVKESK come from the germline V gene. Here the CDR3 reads CASSQGLAGGQREEQFF. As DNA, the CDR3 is TGTGCCAGCAGCCAAGGACTAGCGGGGGGGCAAAGGGAGGAGCAGTTCTTC.

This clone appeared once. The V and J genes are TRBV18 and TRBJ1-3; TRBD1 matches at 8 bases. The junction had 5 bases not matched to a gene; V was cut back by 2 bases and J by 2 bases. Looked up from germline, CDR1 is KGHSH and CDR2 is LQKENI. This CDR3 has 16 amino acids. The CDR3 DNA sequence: TGTGCCAGCTCACCATTTGAACAGGGGGCTGGAAACACCATATATTTT. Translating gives CASSPFEQGAGNTIYF.

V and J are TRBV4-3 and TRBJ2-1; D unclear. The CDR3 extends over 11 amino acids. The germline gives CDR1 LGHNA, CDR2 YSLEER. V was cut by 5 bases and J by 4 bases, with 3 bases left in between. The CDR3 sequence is CASSSYNEQFF. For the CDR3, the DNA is TGCGCCAGCAGCTCGTACAATGAGCAGTTCTTC.

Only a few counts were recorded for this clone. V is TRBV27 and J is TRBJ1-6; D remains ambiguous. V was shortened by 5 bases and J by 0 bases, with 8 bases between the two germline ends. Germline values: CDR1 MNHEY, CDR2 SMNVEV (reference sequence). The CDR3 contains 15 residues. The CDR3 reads CASSPIDSYNSPLHF. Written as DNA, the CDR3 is TGTGCCAGCAGTCCCATAGACTCCTATAATTCACCCCTCCACTTT.

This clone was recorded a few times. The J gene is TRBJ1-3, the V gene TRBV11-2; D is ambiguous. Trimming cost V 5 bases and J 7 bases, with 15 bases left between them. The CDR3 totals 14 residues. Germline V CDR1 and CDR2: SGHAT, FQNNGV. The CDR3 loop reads CASSASIGGNTIYF. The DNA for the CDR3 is TGTGCCAGCAGCGCCTCGATAGGAGGGAACACCATATATTTT.

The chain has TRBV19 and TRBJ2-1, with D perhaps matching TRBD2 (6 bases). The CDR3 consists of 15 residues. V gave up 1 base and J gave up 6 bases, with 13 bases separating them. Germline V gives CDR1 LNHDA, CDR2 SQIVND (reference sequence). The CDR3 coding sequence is TGTGCCAGTAGTATAGTCCCTGGGGGGTCCAATGAGCAGTTCTTC. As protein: CASSIVPGGSNEQFF.

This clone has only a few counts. The CDR3 coding sequence is TGTGCCAGCAGTTACGGGCCGTCCACTGAAGCTTTCTTT. Translated: CASSYGPSTEAFF. This sequence joins TRBV6-7 and TRBJ1-1, with D unresolved. TRBV6-7 is placed among ORFs of uncertain function. The CDR3 is 13 residues long. Trimming cost V 2 bases and J 4 bases, with 8 bases left between them.

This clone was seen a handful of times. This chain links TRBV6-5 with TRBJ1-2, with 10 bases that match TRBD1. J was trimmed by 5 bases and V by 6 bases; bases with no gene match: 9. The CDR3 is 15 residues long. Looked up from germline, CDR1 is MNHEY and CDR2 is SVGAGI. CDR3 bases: TGTGCCAGCAGACTATCGCGGACAGGGGGTTATGGCTACACCTTC. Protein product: CASRLSRTGGYGYTF.

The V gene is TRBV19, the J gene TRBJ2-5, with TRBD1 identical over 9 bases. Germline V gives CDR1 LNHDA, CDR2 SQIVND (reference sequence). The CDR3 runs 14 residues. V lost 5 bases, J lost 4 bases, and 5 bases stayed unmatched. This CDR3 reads CASSPGQGRETQYF. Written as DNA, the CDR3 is TGTGCCAGTAGTCCCGGACAGGGGCGAGAGACCCAGTACTTC.

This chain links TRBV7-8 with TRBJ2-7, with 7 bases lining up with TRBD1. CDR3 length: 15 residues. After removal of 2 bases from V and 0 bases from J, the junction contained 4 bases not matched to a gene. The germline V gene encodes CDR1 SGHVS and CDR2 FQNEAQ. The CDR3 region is CASSLNRDSSYEQYF. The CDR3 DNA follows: TGTGCCAGCAGCTTAAACCGGGACAGCTCCTACGAGCAGTACTTC.

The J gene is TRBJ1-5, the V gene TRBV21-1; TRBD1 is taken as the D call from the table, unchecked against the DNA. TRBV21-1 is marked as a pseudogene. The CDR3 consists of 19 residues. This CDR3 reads CASSRRWTGRENSNQPQHF. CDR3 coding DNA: TGTGCCAGCAGCCGAAGATGGACAGGGAGGGAAAATAGCAATCAGCCCCAGCATTTT.

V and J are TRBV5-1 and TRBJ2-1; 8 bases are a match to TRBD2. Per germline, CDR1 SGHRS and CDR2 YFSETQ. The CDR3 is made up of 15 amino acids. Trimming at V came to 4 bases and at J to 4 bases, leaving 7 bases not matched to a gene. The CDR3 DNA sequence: TGCGCCAGCAGCCCGGGGGGGACTACTTACAATGAGCAGTTCTTC. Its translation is CASSPGGTTYNEQFF.

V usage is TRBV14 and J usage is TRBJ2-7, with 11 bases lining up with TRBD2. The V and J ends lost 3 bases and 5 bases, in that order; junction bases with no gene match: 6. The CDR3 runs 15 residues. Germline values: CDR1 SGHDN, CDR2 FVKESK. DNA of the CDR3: TGTGCCAGCAGCCAGACTAGCGGGGCCCCAAACGAGCAGTACTTC. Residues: CASSQTSGAPNEQYF.

CDR3 amino acids: CATSRGKLSNQPQHF. CDR3 DNA sequence: TGTGCCACCAGCAGAGGGAAGCTTAGCAATCAGCCCCAGCATTTT. The chain couples TRBV15 to TRBJ1-5; no firm D call. The CDR3 sequence is 15 residues long. The germline CDR1 and CDR2 sequences are LNHNV and YYDKDF (reference sequence). V was cut by 1 base and J by 0 bases, with 7 bases left in between.

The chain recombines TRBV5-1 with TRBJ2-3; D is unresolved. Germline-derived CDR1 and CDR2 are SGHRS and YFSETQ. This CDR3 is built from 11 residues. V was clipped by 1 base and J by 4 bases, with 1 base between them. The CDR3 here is CASSLSDTQYF. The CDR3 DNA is TGCGCCAGCAGCTTGTCAGATACGCAGTATTTT.

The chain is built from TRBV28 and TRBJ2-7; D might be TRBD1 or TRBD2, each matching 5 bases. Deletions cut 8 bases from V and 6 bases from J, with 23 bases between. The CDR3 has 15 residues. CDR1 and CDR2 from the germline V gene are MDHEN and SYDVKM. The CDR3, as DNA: TGTGCCAGCCGCTGGGCTGGGGCAGGGACCCCCGAGCAGTACTTC. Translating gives CASRWAGAGTPEQYF.

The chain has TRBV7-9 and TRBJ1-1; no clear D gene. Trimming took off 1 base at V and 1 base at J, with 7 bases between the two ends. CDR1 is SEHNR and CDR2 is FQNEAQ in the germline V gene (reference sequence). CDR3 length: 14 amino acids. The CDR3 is CASSLGVGNTEAFF. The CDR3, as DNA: TGTGCCAGCAGCTTAGGGGTGGGGAACACTGAAGCTTTCTTT.